The rows below give T cell receptor beta chains drawn from one sample of a study of metastatic and nonmetastatic thyroid tumors. TCRdb reanalyzed the PCR reads with MiXCR. The sample lists some 28,000 clones; 23% were seen once. Sequenced sample: blood. The receptors derive from a female donor with papillary thyroid cancer or a benign thyroid nodule (not recorded which). Some clones in this sample may be carry-over from other donors' samples. The CDR3 runs from the conserved cysteine through the conserved F or W. The D gene is left open where the match is weak. The size field is filled for only some rows; it gives once, few, many or a size class.

J: TRBJ2-1
size: many
V: TRBV28
D: TRBD2
DNA: TGTGCCAGCAGTTTACCCCCAGGTAGCGGGAGTCTCTACAATGAGCAGTTCTTC
CDR3: CASSLPPGSGSLYNEQFF

J: TRBJ2-2
size: few
V: TRBV6-1
D: TRBD1
DNA: TGTGCCAGCACCCTACTCGGACAGGGAGGCGTCACCGGGGAGCTGTTTTTT
CDR3: CASTLLGQGGVTGELFF

J: TRBJ2-6
size: -
V: TRBV28
D: -
DNA: TGTGCCAGCCGTTTTTGTGTGGGGGTCGGGGCCAACGTCCTGACTTTC
CDR3: CASRFCVGVGANVLTF

J: TRBJ2-7
size: -
V: TRBV10-3
D: -
DNA: TGTGCCATCAGTGAGATTCGAACGGACGGCTGGTTCTCCTACGAGCAGTACTTC
CDR3: CAISEIRTDGWFSYEQYF

J: TRBJ2-3
size: -
V: TRBV6-1
D: -
DNA: TGTGCCAGCAGTAGGGGCGGGGCCCGGGAAACGCAGTATTTT
CDR3: CASSRGGARETQYF

J: TRBJ1-2
size: many
V: TRBV28
D: -
DNA: TGTGCCAGCAGGCCGGATCCCTCCGGCGGCTACACCTTC
CDR3: CASRPDPSGGYTF

J: TRBJ2-1
size: -
V: TRBV7-2
D: -
DNA: TGTGCCATCAGCGTAGTGGGAAGGGGTGAGCAGTTCTTC
CDR3: CAISVVGRGEQFF

J: TRBJ1-4
size: -
V: TRBV6-1
D: -
DNA: TGTGCCAGCAGTCGGCAGGGGAGTGGGGCAACTAATGAAAAACTGTTTTTT
CDR3: CASSRQGSGATNEKLFF

J: TRBJ1-1
size: medium-sized
V: TRBV30
D: TRBD1
DNA: TGTGCCTGGAATGAGGGACAGGGGACTGAAGCTTTCTTT
CDR3: CAWNEGQGTEAFF

J: TRBJ2-3
size: -
V: TRBV5-1
D: TRBD1
DNA: TGCGCCAGCAGCTTGTGTAGGACAGGGGGCTTGGGAGATACTCAGTATTTT
CDR3: CASSLCRTGGLGDTQYF

J: TRBJ1-5
size: -
V: TRBV30
D: TRBD1
DNA: TGTGCCTGGAGTAAACAGGGGGCCGGCCAGCCCCAGCATTTT
CDR3: CAWSKQGAGQPQHF

J: TRBJ1-6
size: -
V: TRBV4-2
D: TRBD1
DNA: TGTGCCAGCAGCCAAGAGATGGGACAGGGACATTCACCCCTCCACTTT
CDR3: CASSQEMGQGHSPLHF

J: TRBJ2-1
size: -
V: TRBV11-2
D: -
DNA: TGTGCCAGCAGCGTGTTAGGGAATGAGCAGTTCTTC
CDR3: CASSVLGNEQFF

J: TRBJ2-1
size: medium-sized
V: TRBV28
D: TRBD2
DNA: TGTGCCAGCAGTTTTACCGGGACTAGCGTATACAATGAGCAGTTCTTC
CDR3: CASSFTGTSVYNEQFF

J: TRBJ1-4
size: many
V: TRBV30
D: -
DNA: TGTGCCTGGAGTGTACCATGGGGGACCGCAACTAATGAAAAACTGTTTTTT
CDR3: CAWSVPWGTATNEKLFF

J: TRBJ1-5
size: many
V: TRBV6-5
D: -
DNA: TGTGCCAGCAGTTACTCGGATCAGCCCCAGCATTTT
CDR3: CASSYSDQPQHF

J: TRBJ2-5
size: -
V: TRBV20-1
D: -
DNA: TGCAGTGCTAGACTTGCAGGGAGGTACCAAGAGACCCAGTACTTC
CDR3: CSARLAGRYQETQYF

J: TRBJ1-1
size: many
V: TRBV6-1
D: -
DNA: TGTGCCAGCAGTTCCCCGACACCCTTCGGGAGGGCTTTCTTT
CDR3: CASSSPTPFGRAFF

J: TRBJ1-2
size: many
V: TRBV7-9
D: -
DNA: TGTGCCAGCAGCCCCTCTCTGACCCGCTATGGCTACACCTTC
CDR3: CASSPSLTRYGYTF

J: TRBJ2-7
size: -
V: TRBV28
D: TRBD2
DNA: TGTGCCAGCAGTTTGTTGTCCCCAGCGGGATCTTTGTACGAGCAGTACTTC
CDR3: CASSLLSPAGSLYEQYF

J: TRBJ1-1
size: -
V: TRBV27
D: TRBD1
DNA: TGTGCCAGCAGCGAATCAGGGGGATTTGGTAGCACTGAGGCTTTCTTT
CDR3: CASSESGGFGSTEAFF

J: TRBJ2-1
size: -
V: TRBV19
D: TRBD2
DNA: TGTGCCAGTATTGAGCGGGAGGCTGGTGAGCAGTTCTTC
CDR3: CASIEREAGEQFF

J: TRBJ1-2
size: medium-sized
V: TRBV6-1
D: TRBD1
DNA: TGTGCCAGCAGTTCTATCGGGACAGGGGGCTTTGTTTATGGCTACACCTTC
CDR3: CASSSIGTGGFVYGYTF

J: TRBJ1-1
size: -
V: TRBV5-6
D: TRBD1
DNA: TGTGCCAGCAGCCGAACAGGGGGCACTGAAGCTTTCTTT
CDR3: CASSRTGGTEAFF

J: TRBJ1-2
size: -
V: TRBV30
D: -
DNA: TGTGCCTGGTCCCACGGATACTATGGCTACACCTTC
CDR3: CAWSHGYYGYTF

J: TRBJ2-7
size: -
V: TRBV15
D: -
DNA: TGTGCCACCAGCAGAGTATTGGGACCGTACGAGCAGTACTTC
CDR3: CATSRVLGPYEQYF

J: TRBJ2-2
size: many
V: TRBV11-2
D: TRBD2
DNA: TGTGCCAGCAGCTTCAATGGGGAGGGGACCGGGGAGCTGTTTTTT
CDR3: CASSFNGEGTGELFF

J: TRBJ2-3
size: many
V: TRBV5-1
D: -
DNA: TGCGCCAGCAGCTTCGGCGGGAGCACAGATACGCAGTATTTT
CDR3: CASSFGGSTDTQYF

J: TRBJ1-3
size: many
V: TRBV6-4
D: -
DNA: TGTGCCAGCAGTGACCCCAACTCGGACAGCACGATCTCTGGAAACACCATATATTTT
CDR3: CASSDPNSDSTISGNTIYF

J: TRBJ1-5
size: many
V: TRBV5-6
D: -
DNA: TGTGCCAGCAGCTTGTTAAGGGGGGGGGATAGCAATCAGCCCCAGCATTTT
CDR3: CASSLLRGGDSNQPQHF

J: TRBJ2-7
size: many
V: TRBV27
D: TRBD2
DNA: TGTGCCAGCAGTCCCGGGAGGGTGGGCGAGCAGTACTTC
CDR3: CASSPGRVGEQYF

J: TRBJ1-2
size: many
V: TRBV18
D: -
DNA: TGTGCCAGCTCACCACCGGTACAGGAAAACTATGGCTACACCTTC
CDR3: CASSPPVQENYGYTF

J: TRBJ2-1
size: many
V: TRBV5-8
D: -
DNA: TGTGCCAGCAGCTTGGAGGGAAGAGGGGAGCAGTTCTTC
CDR3: CASSLEGRGEQFF

J: TRBJ2-7
size: -
V: TRBV30
D: -
DNA: TGTGCCTGGAGTGCGCAGCGCGTGGGTTACGAGCAGTACTTC
CDR3: CAWSAQRVGYEQYF

J: TRBJ2-7
size: many
V: TRBV4-1
D: -
DNA: TGCGCCAGCAGCCAACGGACGGGTAGTTCCTACGAGCAGTACTTC
CDR3: CASSQRTGSSYEQYF

J: TRBJ1-4
size: -
V: TRBV30
D: TRBD1
DNA: TGTGCCTGGAGTGTCCGGACAGGGGGCGCAAAACTGTTTTTT
CDR3: CAWSVRTGGAKLFF